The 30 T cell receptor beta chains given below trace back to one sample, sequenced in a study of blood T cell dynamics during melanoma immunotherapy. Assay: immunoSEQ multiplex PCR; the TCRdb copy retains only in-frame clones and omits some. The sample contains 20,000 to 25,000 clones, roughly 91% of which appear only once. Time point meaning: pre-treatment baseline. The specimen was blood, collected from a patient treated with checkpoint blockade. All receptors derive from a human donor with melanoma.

CDR3 loop: CASSLGAPYEQYF. The CDR3 DNA sequence: TGTGCCAGCAGCTTGGGGGCCCCCTACGAGCAGTACTTC. The J gene is TRBJ2-7, the V gene TRBV5-6; no clear D gene. The CDR3 runs 13 residues. Trimming took off 0 bases at V and 2 bases at J, with 6 bases between the two ends. Germline V CDR1 and CDR2: SGHDT, YYEEEE.

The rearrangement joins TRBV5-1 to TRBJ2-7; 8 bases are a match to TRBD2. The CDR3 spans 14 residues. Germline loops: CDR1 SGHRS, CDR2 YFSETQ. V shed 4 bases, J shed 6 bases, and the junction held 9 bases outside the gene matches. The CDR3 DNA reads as TGCGCCAGCAGCCCGGGACTAGAGGGCGGCGAGCAGTACTTC. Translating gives CASSPGLEGGEQYF.

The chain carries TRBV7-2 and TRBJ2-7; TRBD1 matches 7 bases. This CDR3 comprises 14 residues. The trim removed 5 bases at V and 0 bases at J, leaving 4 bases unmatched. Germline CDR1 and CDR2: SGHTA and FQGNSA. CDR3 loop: CASSRTGSSYEQYF. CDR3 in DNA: TGTGCCAGCAGCCGGACAGGAAGCTCCTACGAGCAGTACTTC.

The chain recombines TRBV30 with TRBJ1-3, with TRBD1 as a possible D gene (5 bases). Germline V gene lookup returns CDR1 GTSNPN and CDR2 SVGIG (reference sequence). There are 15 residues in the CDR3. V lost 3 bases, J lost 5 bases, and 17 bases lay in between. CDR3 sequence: CAWSRAGQGRNTIYF. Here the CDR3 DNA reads TGTGCCTGGAGCAGGGCGGGGCAGGGAAGAAACACCATATATTTT.

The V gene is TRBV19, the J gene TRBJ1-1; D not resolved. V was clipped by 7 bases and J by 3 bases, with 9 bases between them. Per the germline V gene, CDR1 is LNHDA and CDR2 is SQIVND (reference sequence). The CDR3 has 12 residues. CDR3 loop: CASTPFDTEAFF. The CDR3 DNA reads TGTGCCAGTACCCCCTTCGACACTGAAGCTTTCTTT.

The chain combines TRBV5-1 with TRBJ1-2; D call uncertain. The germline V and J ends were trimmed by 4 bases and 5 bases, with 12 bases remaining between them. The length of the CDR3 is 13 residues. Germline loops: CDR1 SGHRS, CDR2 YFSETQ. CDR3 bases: TGCGCCAGCAGCCACGACGGGTATTATGGCTACACCTTC. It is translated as CASSHDGYYGYTF.

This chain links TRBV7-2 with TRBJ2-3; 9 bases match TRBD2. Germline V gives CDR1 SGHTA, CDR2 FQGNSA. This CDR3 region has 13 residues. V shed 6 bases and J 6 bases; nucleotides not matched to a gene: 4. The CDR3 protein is CASRGTSFDTQYF. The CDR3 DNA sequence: TGTGCCAGCAGAGGGACTAGCTTCGATACGCAGTATTTT.

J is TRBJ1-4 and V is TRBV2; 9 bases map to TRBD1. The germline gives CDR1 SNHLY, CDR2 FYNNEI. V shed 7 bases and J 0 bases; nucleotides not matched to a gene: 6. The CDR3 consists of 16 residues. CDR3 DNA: TGTGCCAGCAAGAGACAGGGGGTATCAACTAATGAAAAACTGTTTTTT. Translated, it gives CASKRQGVSTNEKLFF.

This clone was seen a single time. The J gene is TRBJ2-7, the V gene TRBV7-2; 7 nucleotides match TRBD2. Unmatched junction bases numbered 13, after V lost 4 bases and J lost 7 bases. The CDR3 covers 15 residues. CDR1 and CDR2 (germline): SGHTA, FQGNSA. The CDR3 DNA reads TGTGCCAGCAGCTCCATGGTGGGAGGGCCGGGAGAGCAGTACTTC. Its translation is CASSSMVGGPGEQYF.

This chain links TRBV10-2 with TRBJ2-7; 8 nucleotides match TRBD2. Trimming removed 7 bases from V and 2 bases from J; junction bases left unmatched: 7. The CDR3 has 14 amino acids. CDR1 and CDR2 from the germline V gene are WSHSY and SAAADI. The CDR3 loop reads CASTSGGAPYEQYF. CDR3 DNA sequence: TGCGCCAGCACATCCGGGGGGGCGCCCTACGAGCAGTACTTC.

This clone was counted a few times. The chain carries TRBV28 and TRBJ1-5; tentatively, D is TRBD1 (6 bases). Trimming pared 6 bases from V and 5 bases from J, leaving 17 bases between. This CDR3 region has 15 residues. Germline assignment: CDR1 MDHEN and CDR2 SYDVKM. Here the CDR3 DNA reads TGTGCCAGCAGGCGAACACAGGGTTCGCATCAGCCCCAGCATTTT. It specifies CASRRTQGSHQPQHF.

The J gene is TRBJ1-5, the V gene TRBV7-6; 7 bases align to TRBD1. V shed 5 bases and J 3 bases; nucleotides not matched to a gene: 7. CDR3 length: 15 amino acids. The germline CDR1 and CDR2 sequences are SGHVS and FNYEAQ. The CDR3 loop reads CASSQGQRLNQPQHF. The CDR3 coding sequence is TGTGCCAGCAGCCAGGGACAGCGCCTCAATCAGCCCCAGCATTTT.

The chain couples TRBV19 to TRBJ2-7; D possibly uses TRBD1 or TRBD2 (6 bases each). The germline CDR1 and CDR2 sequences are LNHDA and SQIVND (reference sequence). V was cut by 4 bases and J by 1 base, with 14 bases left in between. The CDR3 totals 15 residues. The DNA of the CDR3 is TGTGCCAGTAGTAAGAGGGGGGCCCGTTCCTACGAGCAGTACTTC. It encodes CASSKRGARSYEQYF.

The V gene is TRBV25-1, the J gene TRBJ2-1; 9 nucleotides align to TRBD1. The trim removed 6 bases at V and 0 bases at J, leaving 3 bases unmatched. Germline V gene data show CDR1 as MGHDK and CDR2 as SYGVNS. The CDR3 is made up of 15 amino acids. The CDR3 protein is CASSGQGSSYNEQFF. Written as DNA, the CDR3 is TGTGCCAGCAGCGGACAGGGGAGCTCCTACAATGAGCAGTTCTTC.

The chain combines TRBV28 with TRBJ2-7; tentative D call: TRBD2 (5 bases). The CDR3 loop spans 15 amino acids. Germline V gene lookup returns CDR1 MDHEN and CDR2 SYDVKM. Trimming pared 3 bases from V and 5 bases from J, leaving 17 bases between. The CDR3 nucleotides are TGTGCCAGCAGTTTCCGGGATGGGGTTAGGGACGAGCAGTACTTC. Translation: CASSFRDGVRDEQYF.

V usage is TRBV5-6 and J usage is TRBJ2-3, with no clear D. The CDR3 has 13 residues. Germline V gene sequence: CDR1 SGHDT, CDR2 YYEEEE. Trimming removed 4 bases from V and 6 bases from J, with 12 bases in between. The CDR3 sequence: CASSGELGDTQYF. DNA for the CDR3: TGTGCCAGCAGCGGTGAGCTTGGGGATACGCAGTATTTT.

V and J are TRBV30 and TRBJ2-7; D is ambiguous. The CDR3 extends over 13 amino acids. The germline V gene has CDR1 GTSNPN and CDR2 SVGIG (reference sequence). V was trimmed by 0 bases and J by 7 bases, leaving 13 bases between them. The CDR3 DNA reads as TGTGCCTGGAGTGTACTATCAAACGGGGAGCAGTACTTC. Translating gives CAWSVLSNGEQYF.

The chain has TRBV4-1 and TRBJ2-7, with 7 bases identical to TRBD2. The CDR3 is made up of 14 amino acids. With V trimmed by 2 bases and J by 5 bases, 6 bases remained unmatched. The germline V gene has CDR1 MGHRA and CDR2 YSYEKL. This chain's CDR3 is CASSQMLRGDEQYF. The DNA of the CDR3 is TGCGCCAGCAGCCAAATGCTCCGGGGGGACGAGCAGTACTTC.

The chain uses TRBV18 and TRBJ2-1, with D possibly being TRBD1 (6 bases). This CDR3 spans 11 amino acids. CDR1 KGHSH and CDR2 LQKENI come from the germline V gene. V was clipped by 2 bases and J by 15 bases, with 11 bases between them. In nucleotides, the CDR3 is TGTGCCAGCTCACCAGGGGGCGCTTGGTTCTTC. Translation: CASSPGGAWFF.

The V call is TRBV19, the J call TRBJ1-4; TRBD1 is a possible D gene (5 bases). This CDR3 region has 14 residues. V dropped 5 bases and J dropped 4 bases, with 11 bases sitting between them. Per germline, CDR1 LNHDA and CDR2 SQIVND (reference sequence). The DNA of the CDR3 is TGTGCCAGTAGTTGGAAACAGGTTAATGAAAAACTGTTTTTT. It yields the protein CASSWKQVNEKLFF.

CDR3 nucleotide sequence: TGTGCCAGCAGTTTATGGGACAGAGCCACCTACGAGCAGTACTTC. Its translation is CASSLWDRATYEQYF. The chain links TRBV28 to TRBJ2-7, with a possible D match to TRBD1 (6 bases). The ends were cut back, 0 bases at V and 2 bases at J, with 11 bases in the middle. Germline-derived CDR1 and CDR2 are MDHEN and SYDVKM. The CDR3 is 15 amino acids.

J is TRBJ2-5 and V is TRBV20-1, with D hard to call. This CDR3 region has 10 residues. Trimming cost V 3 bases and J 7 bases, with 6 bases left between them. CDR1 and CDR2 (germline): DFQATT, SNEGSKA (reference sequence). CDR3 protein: CSASRMTQYF. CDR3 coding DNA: TGCAGTGCTAGTCGGATGACCCAGTACTTC.

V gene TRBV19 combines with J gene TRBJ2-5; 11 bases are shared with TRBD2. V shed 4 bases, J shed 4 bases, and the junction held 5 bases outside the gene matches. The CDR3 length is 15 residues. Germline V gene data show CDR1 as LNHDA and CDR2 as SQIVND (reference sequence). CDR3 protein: CASSSGTSGGETQYF. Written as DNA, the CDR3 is TGTGCCAGTAGTAGCGGGACTAGCGGCGGAGAGACCCAGTACTTC.

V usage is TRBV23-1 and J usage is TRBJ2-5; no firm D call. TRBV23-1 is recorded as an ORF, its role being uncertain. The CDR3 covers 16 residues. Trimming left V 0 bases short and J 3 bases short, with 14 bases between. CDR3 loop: CASSQSVPASKETQYF. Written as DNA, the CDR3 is TGCGCCAGCAGTCAATCAGTGCCAGCCTCCAAAGAGACCCAGTACTTC.

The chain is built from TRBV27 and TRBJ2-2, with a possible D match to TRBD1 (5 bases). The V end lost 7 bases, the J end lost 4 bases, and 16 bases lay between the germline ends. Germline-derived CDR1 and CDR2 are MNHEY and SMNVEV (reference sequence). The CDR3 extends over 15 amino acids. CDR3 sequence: CASTRAGRSTGELFF. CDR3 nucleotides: TGTGCCAGCACACGGGCAGGGCGGTCCACCGGGGAGCTGTTTTTT.

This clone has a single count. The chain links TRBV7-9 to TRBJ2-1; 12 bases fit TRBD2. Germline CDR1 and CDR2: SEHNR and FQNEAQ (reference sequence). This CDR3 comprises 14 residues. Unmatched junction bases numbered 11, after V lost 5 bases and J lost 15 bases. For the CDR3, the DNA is TGTGCCAGCAGCGGCAGAACTAGCGGGAGGTATAGGTTCTTC. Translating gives CASSGRTSGRYRFF.

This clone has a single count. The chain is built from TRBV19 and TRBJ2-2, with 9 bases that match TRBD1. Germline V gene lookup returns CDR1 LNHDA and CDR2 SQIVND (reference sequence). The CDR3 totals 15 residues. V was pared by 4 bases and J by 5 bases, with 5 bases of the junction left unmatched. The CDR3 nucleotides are TGTGCCAGTAGTAAGAGACAGGGGGGTACCGGGGAGCTGTTTTTT. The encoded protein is CASSKRQGGTGELFF.

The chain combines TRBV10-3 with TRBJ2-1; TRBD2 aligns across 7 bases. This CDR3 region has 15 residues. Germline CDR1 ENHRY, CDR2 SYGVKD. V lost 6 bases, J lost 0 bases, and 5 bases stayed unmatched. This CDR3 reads CAISPSGVSYNEQFF. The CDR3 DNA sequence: TGTGCCATCAGCCCGAGCGGGGTCTCCTACAATGAGCAGTTCTTC.

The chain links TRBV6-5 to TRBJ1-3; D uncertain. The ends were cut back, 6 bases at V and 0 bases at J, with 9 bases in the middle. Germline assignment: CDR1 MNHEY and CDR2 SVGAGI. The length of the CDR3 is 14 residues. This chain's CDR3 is CASRRDGSGNTIYF. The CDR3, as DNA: TGTGCCAGCAGAAGAGACGGCTCTGGAAACACCATATATTTT.

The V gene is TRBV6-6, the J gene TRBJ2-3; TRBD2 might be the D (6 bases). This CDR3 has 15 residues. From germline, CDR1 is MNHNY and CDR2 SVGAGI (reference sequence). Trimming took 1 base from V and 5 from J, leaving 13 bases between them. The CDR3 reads CASSYWRGEGDTQYF. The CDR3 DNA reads TGTGCCAGCAGTTACTGGCGGGGCGAGGGAGATACGCAGTATTTT.